The entry below gives a single T cell receptor beta chain sequence along with its context. TCRdb keeps only in-frame clones here, not all; method: immunoSEQ multiplex PCR. The table has around 320,000 clones, around 86% seen once. The entry originates in a study of shared clonotypes between healthy human individuals. Trimming took off 0 bases at V and 3 bases at J, with 12 bases between the two ends. There are 15 residues in the CDR3. Germline assignment: CDR1 SGHRS and CDR2 YFSETQ. The clonotype comes from a man aged 18 to 30 in good health. The sequenced sample was memory CD8+ T cells sorted from blood. Subset in this sample: CD45RO+ cells pooled with CCR7-negative TemRA cells. The chain recombines TRBV5-1 with TRBJ1-2, with D possibly TRBD1 on 5 matching bases. The CDR3 bases are TGCGCCAGCAGCTTGGCTTTGGGACGAGACTATGGCTACACCTTC. Amino acid sequence: CASSLALGRDYGYTF.